The present T cell receptor (beta chain) was sequenced within a study of shared clonotypes between healthy human individuals. Replicate PCRs for sorted subsets used 200 ng DNA; this equaled about 30,000 T cell genomes. In the original processing: Without quality scores, immunoSEQ junctional reads could not be filtered like full-length reads. The repertoire was sequenced with immunoSEQ multiplex PCR; TCRdb's copy has only in-frame clones and lacks some. V and J calls and clone size follow that table, whereas D and trimming were derived from the DNA. The top ten clones hold 30% to 40% of a sample with some 700,000 clones, 90% of them seen once. General study points: The study found lower generation probabilities in non-shared clonotypes than in those shared by all four donors. Genetic and exposure-history diversity was limited by the small donor number.

In the case of this clone: Its specificity is unknown.

Specimen: memory CD8+ T cells from PBMCs. Noted subset: CD45RO+ cells pooled with CCR7-negative TemRA cells. This clonotype was sampled from a young man in good health. Some clones in this sample may be carry-over from other donors' samples.

The DNA of the CDR3 is TGCAGCGTACTAGCGAACACCGGGGAGCTGTTTTTT. Residues: CSVLANTGELFF. The chain links TRBV29-1 to TRBJ2-2; tentative D call: TRBD2 (5 bases). This CDR3 is 12 amino acids long. The germline gives CDR1 SQVTM, CDR2 ANQGSEA. V gave up 6 bases and J gave up 0 bases, with 5 bases separating them.